This T cell receptor (beta chain) was retrieved from a study of cytomegalovirus exposure and HLA in healthy donors (TCRdb year 2017). In the study overall: An earlier analysis of several hundred of the donors reported roughly 300 Gb of sequence data and 120 million or so unique TCR beta sequences from 150 million to 200 million T cells. Around 320 gigabases of sequencing data and some 85 million unique TCR sequences were included in an early release covering around 650 HLA-typed donors. Of the approximately 370 genotyped donors, approximately 81% were placed in the genetic ancestry cluster associated with self-reported Caucasian donors. The study aimed to test whether cataloging public T cell receptors could reveal signatures of past pathogen exposure. The study used immunosequencing to profile the T cell repertoires of hundreds of subjects and linked those repertoires to cytomegalovirus serostatus. A separate validation cohort of approximately 120 different subjects was used in addition to the roughly 700-subject first cohort. To predict cytomegalovirus infection status, the study combined high-throughput TCR immunosequencing, statistical association of individual TCRs with disease status, and machine learning. A later analysis re-analyzed previously published TCR beta repertoires from about 730 donors and added high-resolution HLA genotyping to study TCR occurrence patterns. In the later analysis, no new phenotypic data were used to find candidate immune exposures; instead, reliance was placed on TCR beta sequences and their occurrence across donors. An earlier analysis of 587 of the donors applied high-throughput TCR beta sequencing to assess whether each TCR beta V gene segment acted as functional or pseudogenic. Alongside the repertoire data, information on donor age, sex, ethnicity and CMV serostatus was compiled. A later genetic analysis used genome-wide SNP genotypes for about 60% of the roughly 700 donors, treating that subset as a discovery cohort. All discovery cohort repertoires had been generated using a single sequencing platform. Class I and class II HLA loci were covered by the typing at four-digit resolution. The number of donors typed differed by locus, with roughly 620-630 for A, B, C, DRB1 and DQB1, more than 500 for DQA1, about 610 for DPA1, and some 450 for DPB1. About five DR-DQ haplotypes were treated as single units for association and clustering because of strong linkage in the cohort. Among about 400 genotyped donors of the cohort, an average of approximately 200,000 unique TCR beta nucleotide sequences was sequenced per donor, of which 15% to 20% were non-productive. What the research found in general, with its limitations: Linkage disequilibrium might explain the correlated functional status among segregating V segments, but an unknown experimental factor could not be excluded. This cohort had only TCR beta chains sequenced, and the lack of alpha or paired-chain data limited which features could be detected. Several of the top co-occurrence clusters appeared to be linked to parvovirus B19, influenza, CMV and Epstein-Barr virus, according to a later analysis. Cytomegalovirus status was reported to be diagnosed by the classifier with high specificity and sensitivity in both the original and validation cohorts. The earlier analysis of 587 of the donors excluded roughly 16 rarely observed V segments, including chromosome 9 orphons, because counts were too low. While some public TCRs were present in many individuals, most TCR sequences turned up only very rarely across donors. A further reported finding was that TCR beta sequences accurately predicted the HLA-A and HLA-B alleles for most subjects in the first cohort. Presence/absence analyses assumed roughly uniform sequencing depth across donors, an assumption that may not hold. For the cohort, immune exposure information was limited to CMV serostatus. In the study, around 150 TCR beta chains were listed as associated with cytomegalovirus. In an earlier analysis of some 640 of the donors, most TCR beta V segments were observed in productive rearrangements about 87% or about 30% of the time, broadly matching IMGT annotations. A group of highly shared sequence variants was considered likely to be a technical artifact of the sequencing pipeline. Three of the identified cytomegalovirus-associated TCR beta chains were confirmed in vitro to be specific for cytomegalovirus antigens. In a later analysis, HLA-associated TCR beta chains were found to be more clonally expanded and to have lower generation probabilities than equally common non-associated chains. When HLA alleles, especially DR and DQ, strongly co-occurred, TCR associations were difficult to assign to individual alleles. Specific HLA alleles were associated with roughly 16,000 TCR beta sequences at a false discovery rate of 0.05 in a later analysis. An association between a missense DCLRE1C variant and V-gene and J-gene trimming of TCR beta chains was found in a later genetic analysis and replicated in an independent cohort. Some IMGT-functional V segments, including TRBV6-2 and TRBV6-3, could not be told apart with the 87-base-pair reads, so those segments were excluded. A later genetic analysis reported fewer N-insertions in productive TCRs among donors in an Asian-associated ancestry cluster than the roughly 650-donor mean. Most CMV-associated TCR beta chains appeared to be HLA-restricted in a later analysis, and the HLA associations seemed to be driven largely by CMV exposure. According to a later analysis, TCR association rates differed among HLA loci, with DRB1 alleles showing the most associated TCRs and HLA-C alleles showing the fewest. According to the authors, the approach could potentially be generalized to other disease states and immunological phenotypes. Because some donors lacked HLA typing at each locus, the association tests relied only on the typed subset.

On this clone: This receptor's antigen is unknown. The record has no base qualities; no much larger clone is one base away.

The germline V end is reduced by 4 bases and the J end by 4 bases; junction bases left unmatched: 7. Per the germline V gene, MDHEN is the CDR1 and SYDVKM is the CDR2. Its CDR3 holds 15 amino acids, cysteine through phenylalanine. Only the CDR3 DNA is retained, 45 bases long and in frame from the first base. The cohort comprised more than 550 healthy bone marrow donors. At the time of sampling, all cohort members were nominally healthy, though unrecorded immune exposures were likely present. The donor was CMV seropositive and belonged to the group of 250 to 300 seropositive cohort members. Every donor gave a peripheral blood sample, and the peripheral blood mononuclear cells from that sample were used for TCR beta sequencing. Genomic DNA was extracted from the blood cell samples with the Qiagen DNeasy Blood Extraction Kit. The library was obtained by the immunoSEQ multiplex PCR assay. For the multiplex PCR, a mixture combining 60 forward primers for TCR Vbeta segments and 13 reverse primers for TCR Jbeta segments was used. The CDR3 region of rearranged TCR beta genes was amplified from genomic DNA with a multiplex PCR assay. The amplified TCR beta libraries were sequenced on the Illumina HiSeq System as 87-base-pair reads. Per the authors' processing: In a later analysis, around 80 million unique TCR beta chains were counted across the 500 to 850 repertoires, and around 11 million of these chains were shared by at least two donors. Raw reads were error-corrected and collapsed into unique sequences with a nearest-neighbor algorithm that merged closely related sequences to remove PCR and sequencing errors. CDR3 sequences were aligned to IMGT reference sequences to assign V, D and J gene segments. For a sequence to be retained, at least a six-nucleotide match to both a V gene segment and a J gene segment was required. Rearrangements were called productive when the CDR3 lacked stop codons and stayed in frame with V and J; all others were non-productive. CDR3 was defined by IMGT convention, running from the second conserved V-encoded cysteine to the conserved J-encoded phenylalanine. The earlier analysis of about 620 of the donors excluded sequences that lacked an unambiguous match to a single V gene segment. In an earlier analysis of about 590 of the donors, a V segment was called functional when productive rearrangements were above 56.7%, and segregating when the standard deviation between donors exceeded 5%. A statistical classification framework was built for diagnosing cytomegalovirus status from the catalog of TCR beta chain sequences. A later analysis assigned V and J genes by comparing TCR nucleotide sequences with IMGT/GENE-DB human TR gene sequences. The TCRdist pipeline was used in a later analysis to assign CDR3 sequences and most-parsimonious VDJ recombination scenarios. In a later analysis, each TCR beta chain was defined by its CDR3 amino acid sequence together with its V-gene family, and reads without a unique V-gene family were excluded. As a way to deal with suspected cross-contamination and a sequencing artifact, a later analysis dropped roughly 600 nucleotide sequences that were highly shared and had low generation probability. For each public chain, a later analysis derived a clonal expansion index from normalized ranks of inferred template counts within each repertoire. In a later analysis, generation probabilities were computed using a VDJ recombination model fitted to out-of-frame rearrangements, and the results were checked against IGoR. In a later analysis, TCR-TCR, TCR-HLA and TCR-CMV co-occurrence was scored with hypergeometric tests, and a repertoire-size bias correction was applied to TCR pairs. In a later analysis, false discovery rates were estimated by permuting HLA or CMV assignments 20 times. A later analysis grouped co-occurring TCRs with DBSCAN, adding TCRdist sequence similarity when clustering within HLA-allele-positive subsets. For co-occurrence clustering, repertoires with fewer than 30,000 or more than 120,000 public chains were excluded, along with roughly 5 repertoires with anomalous nucleotide sharing. Imported from immuneACCESS, the table was reduced by TCRdb to in-frame sequences with V and J called. These copies leave out some clones; in studies compared against another copy, an unresolved V gene accounts for under half, and the cause of the remainder is not known. Clone size and the V and J calls come from that table; the DNA yielded D and trimming. The sample table records about 120,000 clones; 55% to 65% of these occur just once. The top ten constitute over 8% of the sample.

The chain is made from TRBV28 and TRBJ2-7; the junction holds 10 bases that match TRBD1. Sequenced material: PBMCs. This receptor was obtained from a man aged 40-50 years in good health and CMV-seropositive. In nucleotides, the sequence is TGTGCCAGCAGTTCTCCGACAGGGGGCGAATACGAGCAGTACTTC. Translated, this gives CASSSPTGGEYEQYF.